This TCR beta chain was found in a study of regulatory T cells in long-lasting Graves disease. Germline V gives CDR1 SGHTA, CDR2 FQGTGA. The CDR3 contains 16 residues. Trimming removed 5 bases from V and 0 bases from J, with 14 bases in between. Time point defined: newly diagnosed GD, antithyroid drugs for less than 3 months. Isolated PBMC RNA provided the starting material for the TCR library. The TCR beta library used iRepertoire HTBI primers with Arm-PCR amplification of CDR3. TCRdb reanalysed the multiplex PCR reads using MiXCR and keeps one entry per CDR3 protein. The data contain 350,000 to 450,000 distinct CDR3 sequences, about a sixth of them singletons. The sample was also reused in another study, on T cells in Graves' hyperthyroidism and ophthalmopathy.

The V call is TRBV7-3, the J call TRBJ2-1; a weak D match, TRBD1 (6 bases). The source of this sequence is a man aged 35 to 55 with Graves disease. Material: peripheral blood mononuclear cells (PBMCs), obtained at new diagnosis, from a patient treated with antithyroid drugs. The CDR3 region has the DNA TGTGCCAGCAGCCCAAACAGGGAAAGCTCCTACAATGAGCAGTTCTTC. It encodes CASSPNRESSYNEQFF.